The rows below give T cell receptor beta chains drawn from one sample of a study of human T cells and chemical hapten exposure. Each CDR3 protein is one row after TCRdb ran MiXCR on the RACE reads. This table has roughly 50,000 distinct CDR3 sequences, about 10% appearing once. The input for sequencing was whole blood, taken in connection with sensitization to the hapten diphenylcyclopropenone (DPC). The origin of the receptors is a woman between 40 and 50 years old with alopecia areata. Some clones in this sample may be carry-over from other donors' samples. CDR3s leave out the opening cysteine and the closing phenylalanine or tryptophan. The size entry is marked missing in some rows and otherwise reads once, few, many or a size class.

J	V	size	CDR3
TRBJ1-5	TRBV19	few	ASSTITRTNRNQPQH
TRBJ1-5	TRBV4-3	many	ASSQDRLPIGPQH
TRBJ1-6	TRBV9	.	ASSVEGHHNSPLH
TRBJ2-3	TRBV30	many	AWRGPASTDTQY
TRBJ2-1	TRBV5-1	few	ASSLEGLSYNEQF
TRBJ2-7	TRBV6-5	few	ASSTSGTAHEQY
TRBJ2-3	TRBV20-1	few	SARDRVFPGTSRRPTQY
TRBJ2-7	TRBV28	many	ASHRGAVEQY
TRBJ2-6	TRBV4-3	.	ASSQASTPFLGANVLT
TRBJ2-6	TRBV7-6	.	ASSPGAGANVLT
TRBJ2-3	TRBV7-2	few	ASSIRLAGASTDTQY
TRBJ2-3	TRBV6-5	many	ASSFGERVTDTQY
TRBJ2-1	TRBV27	few	ASSQTGFGEQF
TRBJ2-7	TRBV20-1	.	SATGTDTYEQY
TRBJ2-2	TRBV2	.	ASSVRGGELF
TRBJ2-7	TRBV12-3/TRBV12-4	many	ASSLDPLPYEQY
TRBJ2-7	TRBV30	.	AWSVTGPYEQY
TRBJ2-4	TRBV28	once	ASSLFQEAKNIQY
TRBJ2-5	TRBV9	few	ASSVGWVPQETQY
TRBJ2-3	TRBV9	many	ASSPDSTDTQY
TRBJ2-3	TRBV5-1	.	ASRGGKDTQY
TRBJ2-7	TRBV28	.	ASSLAAGETTEQY
TRBJ2-3	TRBV9	many	ASSVVGLAGSIPPDTQY
TRBJ2-7	TRBV7-9	many	ASSPGQALSYEQY
TRBJ2-1	TRBV7-8	.	ASSLGQGFNNEQF
TRBJ2-1	TRBV7-2	few	ASSQGWSSYNEQF
TRBJ2-5	TRBV13	many	ASSPGTGDQETQY
TRBJ2-2	TRBV18	many	ASSPTPTQWDGELF
TRBJ2-1	TRBV20-1	many	SGDQGTSGRAWTYNEQF
TRBJ1-1	TRBV7-9	.	ASSPPVKGEAF
TRBJ1-1	TRBV4-3	many	ASSLAGHLGRTEAF
TRBJ2-1	TRBV20-1	few	SARTYYRTSGRDNEQF
TRBJ1-6	TRBV20-1	many	SARQGQYNSPLH
TRBJ1-4	TRBV7-2	.	ASSPPGQGSEKLF
TRBJ2-7	TRBV6-5	many	ASRVSYEQY
TRBJ2-2	TRBV10-2	few	ASRGDTGELF